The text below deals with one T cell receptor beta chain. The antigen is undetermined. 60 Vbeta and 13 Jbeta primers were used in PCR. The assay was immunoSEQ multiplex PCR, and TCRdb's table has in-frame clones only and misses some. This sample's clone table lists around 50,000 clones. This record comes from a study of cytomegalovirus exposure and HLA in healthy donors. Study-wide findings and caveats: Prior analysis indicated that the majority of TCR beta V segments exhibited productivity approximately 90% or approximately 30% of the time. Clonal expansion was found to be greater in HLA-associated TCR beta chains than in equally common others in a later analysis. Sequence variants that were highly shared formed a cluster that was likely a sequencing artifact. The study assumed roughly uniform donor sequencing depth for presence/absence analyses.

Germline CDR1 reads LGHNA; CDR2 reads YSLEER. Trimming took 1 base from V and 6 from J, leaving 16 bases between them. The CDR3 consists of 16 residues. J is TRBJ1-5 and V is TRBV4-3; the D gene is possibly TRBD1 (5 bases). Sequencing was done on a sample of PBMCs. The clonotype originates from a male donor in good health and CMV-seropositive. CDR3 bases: TGCGCCAGCAGCCAAGGCTACTCCGTCGGGGGTCAGCCCCAGCATTTT. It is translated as CASSQGYSVGGQPQHF.